This T cell receptor beta chain is drawn from a study of T-cell memory formation after mild COVID-19. General observations from the study: Contracting clones from day 15 to 85 showed balanced CD4/CD8; later expanders favored CD4+.

V was cut by 3 bases and J by 11 bases, with 19 bases left in between. The CDR3 sequence is 13 residues long. Germline CDR1 reads DFQATT; CDR2 reads SNEGSKA (reference sequence). The sample holds one count of this clonotype. The antigen is not known. TCRdb reprocessed the 5' RACE reads with MiXCR, giving one entry per CDR3 protein. In the table there are roughly 380,000 distinct CDR3 sequences, around 30% of which are singletons. The sequencing sample was made of PBMCs or a T cell subset sorted from them (not recorded which). The source of this sequence is an adult woman who had mild COVID-19 (a few samples of this study predate the infection). Cell type and time point are not known. J is TRBJ1-1 and V is TRBV20-1, with a weak D call TRBD1 (5 bases). The chain's CDR3 is CSAREGRLKGAFF. The DNA for the CDR3 is TGCAGTGCTAGGGAGGGGCGATTAAAAGGGGCTTTCTTT.